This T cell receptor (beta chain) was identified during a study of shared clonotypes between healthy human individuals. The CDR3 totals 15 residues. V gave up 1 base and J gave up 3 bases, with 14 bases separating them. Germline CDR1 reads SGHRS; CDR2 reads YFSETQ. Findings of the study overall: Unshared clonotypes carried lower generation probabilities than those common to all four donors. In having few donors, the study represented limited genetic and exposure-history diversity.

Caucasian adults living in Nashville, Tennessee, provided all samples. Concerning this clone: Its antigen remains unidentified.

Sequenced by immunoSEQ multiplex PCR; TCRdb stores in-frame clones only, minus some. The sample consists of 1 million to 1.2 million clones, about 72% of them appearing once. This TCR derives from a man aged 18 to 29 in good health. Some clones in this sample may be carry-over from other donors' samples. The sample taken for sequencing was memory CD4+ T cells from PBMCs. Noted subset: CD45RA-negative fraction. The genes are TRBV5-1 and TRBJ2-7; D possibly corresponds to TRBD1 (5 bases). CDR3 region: CASSLQPTVNYEQYF. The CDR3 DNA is TGCGCCAGCAGCTTGCAACCGACAGTGAACTACGAGCAGTACTTC.